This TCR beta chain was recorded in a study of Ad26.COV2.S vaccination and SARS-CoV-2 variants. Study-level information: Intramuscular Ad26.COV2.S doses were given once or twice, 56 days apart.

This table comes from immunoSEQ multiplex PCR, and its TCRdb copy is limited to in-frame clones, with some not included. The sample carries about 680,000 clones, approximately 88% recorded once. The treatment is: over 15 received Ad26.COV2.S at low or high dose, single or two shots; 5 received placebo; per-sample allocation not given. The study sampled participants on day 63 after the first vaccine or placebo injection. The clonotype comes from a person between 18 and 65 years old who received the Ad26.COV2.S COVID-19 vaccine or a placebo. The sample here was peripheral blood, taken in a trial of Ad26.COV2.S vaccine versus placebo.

The CDR3 sequence: CASSYLGLLGDEQFF. The CDR3 DNA follows: TGTGCCAGCAGTTACCTAGGCCTCCTCGGGGATGAGCAGTTCTTC. V usage is TRBV6-6 and J usage is TRBJ2-1; TRBD2 might be the D (5 bases). Trimming stripped 2 bases from V and 8 bases from J, with 16 bases between. The germline V gene encodes CDR1 MNHNY and CDR2 SVGAGI (reference sequence). The CDR3 covers 15 residues.